The 2 T cell receptor beta chains given below trace back to one sample, sequenced in a study of blood T cell repertoires in COVID-19. Data came from immunoSEQ multiplex PCR; TCRdb stores just in-frame clones and leaves some out. Of around 180,000 clones in the sample, about 91% were seen once. The sequencing input was peripheral blood. These receptor sequences come from a woman aged 30 to 39 with acute or convalescent COVID-19.

The chain links TRBV11-1 to TRBJ2-7, with no clear D. This CDR3 region has 13 residues. V shed 3 bases and J shed 0 bases, with 6 bases lying between them. CDR1 and CDR2 (germline): SGHAT, FQDESV (reference sequence). The CDR3 loop is CASSFTGSYEQYF. CDR3 DNA: TGTGCCAGCAGCTTCACGGGCTCCTACGAGCAGTACTTC.

A single count supports this clone. The V gene is TRBV20-1, the J gene TRBJ1-4; D not resolved. Between the trimmed V and J ends, which lost 7 bases and 8 bases, there was a span of 11 bases. The germline V gene has CDR1 DFQATT and CDR2 SNEGSKA (reference sequence). The CDR3 contains 11 residues. The CDR3 sequence is CSVYSGEKLFF. CDR3 DNA sequence: TGCAGTGTTTACTCGGGGGAAAAACTGTTTTTT.